This T cell receptor (beta chain) came from a study of blood T cell repertoires in COVID-19. The V and J ends lost 5 bases and 4 bases respectively, with 8 bases between them. CDR3 length equals 12 residues. Those enrolled, adults aged about 18 to 89 years, came from fewer than 25 US areas. Participants had their cohort set by participant-reported clinical history. Authors' methods: Researchers report that nucleated cell counts were estimated from reference gene primer amplification. Some clones are missing from TCRdb's copy, which holds only in-frame ones; the method was immunoSEQ multiplex PCR. That table is the source of V, J and clone size, and D and trimming were worked out from the DNA. The sample holds just over 250,000 clones, about 86% seen once.

V gene TRBV12-3 or TRBV12-4 combines with J gene TRBJ1-2, with TRBD1 as a possible D gene (6 bases). The sequence came from a man aged 25 to 45 with acute COVID-19. The specimen sequenced was PBMCs or T cells enriched from blood (not recorded which). CDR3 region: CASSTDSYGYTF. The DNA of the CDR3 is TGTGCCAGCAGTACGGACAGCTATGGCTACACCTTC.